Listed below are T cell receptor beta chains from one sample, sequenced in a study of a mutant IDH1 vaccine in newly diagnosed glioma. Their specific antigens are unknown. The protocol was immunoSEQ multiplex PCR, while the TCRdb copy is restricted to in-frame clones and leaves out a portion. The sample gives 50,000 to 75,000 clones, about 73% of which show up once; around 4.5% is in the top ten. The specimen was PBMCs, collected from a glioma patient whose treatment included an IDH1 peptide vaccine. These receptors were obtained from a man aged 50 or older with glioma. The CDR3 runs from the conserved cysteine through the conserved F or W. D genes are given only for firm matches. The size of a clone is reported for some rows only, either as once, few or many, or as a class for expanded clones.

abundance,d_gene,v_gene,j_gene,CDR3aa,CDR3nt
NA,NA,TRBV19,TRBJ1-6,CASSITTSGNSPLHF,TGTGCCAGTAGTATCACCACCTCGGGGAATTCACCCCTCCACTTT
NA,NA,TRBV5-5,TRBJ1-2,CASSMEPGPDYGYTF,TGTGCCAGCAGCATGGAGCCGGGGCCTGACTATGGCTACACCTTC
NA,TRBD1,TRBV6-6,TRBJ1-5,CASSHGQDNQPQHF,TGTGCCAGCAGCCACGGACAGGACAATCAGCCCCAGCATTTT
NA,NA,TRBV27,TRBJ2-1,CASSLIGESYNEQFF,TGTGCCAGCAGTTTGATAGGGGAATCCTACAATGAGCAGTTCTTC
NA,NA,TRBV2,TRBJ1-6,CASATGSARGALHF,TGTGCCAGCGCTACAGGGTCCGCTAGGGGAGCCCTCCACTTT
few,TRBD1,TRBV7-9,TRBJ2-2,CASSLRQGSGELFF,TGTGCCAGCAGCTTACGACAGGGCTCCGGGGAGCTGTTTTTT
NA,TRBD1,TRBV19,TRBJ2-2,CASSVQTGGTGELFF,TGTGCCAGTAGTGTACAAACAGGGGGCACCGGGGAGCTGTTTTTT
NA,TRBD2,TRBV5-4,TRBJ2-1,CASSPLTSGGVNEQFF,TGTGCCAGCAGCCCCCTGACTAGCGGGGGGGTCAATGAGCAGTTCTTC
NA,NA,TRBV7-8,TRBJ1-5,CASSLVGLGTDQPQHF,TGTGCCAGCAGCTTAGTCGGTTTGGGAACCGATCAGCCCCAGCATTTT
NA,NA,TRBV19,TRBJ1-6,CASTQDGGSSPLHF,TGTGCCAGTACCCAGGACGGTGGGTCCTCACCCCTCCACTTT
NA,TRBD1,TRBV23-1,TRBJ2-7,CASSLHRGFPRQQYF,TGCGCCAGCAGTCTTCACAGGGGATTCCCTCGACAGCAGTACTTC
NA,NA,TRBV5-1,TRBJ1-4,CASSSLQGRNEKLFF,TGCGCCAGCAGTTCCCTACAGGGACGAAATGAAAAACTGTTTTTT
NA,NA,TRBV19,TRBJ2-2,CASSPQPRDNTGELFF,TGTGCCAGTAGTCCTCAACCTAGAGATAACACCGGGGAGCTGTTTTTT
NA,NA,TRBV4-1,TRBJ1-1,CASSQGSGTEAFF,TGCGCCAGCAGCCAGGGGTCCGGGACAGAAGCTTTCTTT
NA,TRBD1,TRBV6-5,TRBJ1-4,CASREQGAREKLFF,TGTGCCAGCAGAGAACAGGGGGCGCGTGAAAAACTGTTTTTT